One and the same sample provided the 11 T cell receptor beta chains below, sequenced in a study of T cells in Graves' hyperthyroidism and ophthalmopathy. TCR beta CDR3 region amplification was performed from RNA transcripts. The HTBI primer set was used in a first-round RT-PCR of the TCR CDR3. TCRdb redid the calling of the multiplex PCR reads with MiXCR, one entry per CDR3 protein. The data hold hundreds of thousands of distinct CDR3 sequences, with roughly 20% observed a single time. Material for sequencing was blood. These receptors were collected from a woman between 50 and 59 years old with Graves' hyperthyroidism that later progressed to Graves' ophthalmopathy.

Notes on this clonotype: It may be a read error: a sequence one base away is much more abundant. The rearrangement joins TRBV6-1 to TRBJ1-5; 8 bases line up with TRBD1. The CDR3 is made up of 16 amino acids. Germline V gene data show CDR1 as MNHNS and CDR2 as SASEGT. Trimming removed 8 bases from V and 6 bases from J; junction bases left unmatched: 15. CDR3 nucleotide sequence: TGTGCCAGCGGTGCCTCAAGGCAGGGGGCTATTCAGCCCCAGCATTTT. This sequence encodes CASGASRQGAIQPQHF.

With respect to this clonotype: A much larger clone sits a single nucleotide away, making a read error possible. The chain couples TRBV25-1 to TRBJ2-5, with 9 nucleotides matching TRBD1. Germline assignment: CDR1 MGHDK and CDR2 SYGVNS. V dropped 5 bases and J dropped 5; count of bases not matched to a gene: 3. The CDR3 runs to 13 residues. In DNA form, the CDR3 reads TGTGCCAGCAGTACAGGGGGCTGGGAGACCCAGTACTTC. It yields the protein CASSTGGWETQYF. Drawing the rest from reference TRBV25-1 and TRBJ2-5, the complete variable domain is EADIYQTPRYLVIGTGKKITLECSQTMGHDKMYWYQQDPGMELHLIHYSYGVNSTEKGDLSSESTVSRIRTEHFPLTLESARPSHTSQYLCASSTGGWETQYFGPGTRLLVL.

V is TRBV3-1 and J is TRBJ2-4; the D gene is possibly TRBD1 (5 bases). Trimming cost V 0 bases and J 3 bases, with 9 bases left between them. Germline V gene lookup returns CDR1 LGHDT and CDR2 YNNKEL (reference sequence). The CDR3 loop spans 15 amino acids. The CDR3 bases are TGTGCCAGCAGCCAAGAATCAGGGAACAAAAACATTCAGTACTTC. Amino acid sequence: CASSQESGNKNIQYF.

The chain has TRBV29-1 and TRBJ2-5, with D unclear. The ends were cut back, 7 bases at V and 1 base at J, with 16 bases in the middle. The germline V gene encodes CDR1 SQVTM and CDR2 ANQGSEA. CDR3 length: 14 amino acids. The CDR3 DNA is TGCAGCGCTTCTCGGAATGTGGCCCAAGAGACCCAGTACTTC. Protein product: CSASRNVAQETQYF.

J is TRBJ1-2 and V is TRBV7-9; 7 bases line up with TRBD1. This CDR3 region has 16 residues. Trimming took 2 bases from V and 8 from J; bases not matched to a gene: 14. Per the germline V gene, CDR1 is SEHNR and CDR2 is FQNEAQ (reference sequence). The CDR3 coding sequence is TGTGCCAGCAGCTTAATGGGGGTAGGGGGCGCGGCCGGCTACACCTTC. Translating gives CASSLMGVGGAAGYTF.

The CDR3 here is CSVPGVGYTF. The CDR3 region has the DNA TGCAGCGTCCCAGGGGTTGGCTACACCTTC. This rearrangement joins TRBV29-1 to TRBJ1-2, with D possibly being TRBD1 (6 bases). CDR3 size: 10 residues. Trimming left V 6 bases short and J 7 bases short, with 9 bases between. Germline V CDR1 and CDR2: SQVTM, ANQGSEA.

J is TRBJ2-1 and V is TRBV13; 9 nucleotides line up with TRBD1. The germline V gene has CDR1 PRHDT and CDR2 FYEKMQ (reference sequence). CDR3 length equals 15 residues. V shed 2 bases and J 8 bases; nucleotides not matched to a gene: 7. CDR3 in amino acids: CASSLTGQGGHEQFF. The CDR3 nucleotides read TGTGCCAGCAGCTTAACGGGACAGGGCGGCCATGAGCAGTTCTTC.

This clonotype was counted at least ten times. The chain recombines TRBV2 with TRBJ2-1; tentatively, D is TRBD2 (5 bases). The CDR3 spans 13 residues. Between the trimmed V and J ends, which lost 9 bases and 1 base, there was a span of 10 bases. Per the germline V gene, CDR1 is SNHLY and CDR2 is FYNNEI. CDR3 sequence: CARGDRSYNEQFF. CDR3 DNA: TGTGCCAGGGGAGATAGGTCCTACAATGAGCAGTTCTTC. Complete variable domain (other parts from reference TRBV2 and TRBJ2-1): EPEVTQTPSHQVTQMGQEVILRCVPISNHLYFYWYRQILGQKVEFLVSFYNNEISEKSEIFDDQFSVERPDGSNFTLKIRSTKLEDSAMYFCARGDRSYNEQFFGPGTRLTVL.

This clonotype appeared many times. V gene TRBV20-1 combines with J gene TRBJ2-5; 9 nucleotides agree with TRBD2. The ends lost 4 bases at V and 4 bases at J; junction bases unmatched: 10. There are 15 residues in the CDR3. Germline CDR1 and CDR2: DFQATT and SNEGSKA (reference sequence). The CDR3 here is CSAKLPIAGAETQYF. The DNA of the CDR3 is TGCAGTGCTAAACTCCCTATAGCGGGGGCAGAGACCCAGTACTTC.

This clonotype was counted ten times or more. The chain couples TRBV20-1 to TRBJ1-5; TRBD1 is a possible D gene (5 bases). This CDR3 is 16 amino acids long. V lost 0 bases and J 0 bases, leaving 12 bases between the germline ends. Germline assignment: CDR1 DFQATT and CDR2 SNEGSKA (reference sequence). The CDR3, as DNA: TGCAGTGCTAGAGATGTGTCAGGGACTAGCAATCAGCCCCAGCATTTT. This translates into CSARDVSGTSNQPQHF.

The CDR3 region has the DNA TGTGCCAGCAGTTTACCTCCCCCTTGGCGGGGGGGAAGCGATGAGCAGTTCTTC. It encodes CASSLPPPWRGGSDEQFF. The chain is built from TRBV27 and TRBJ2-1, with 9 bases fitting TRBD2. The length of the CDR3 is 18 residues. V lost 2 bases and J lost 8; bases outside the gene matches: 16. The germline V gene has CDR1 MNHEY and CDR2 SMNVEV (reference sequence).